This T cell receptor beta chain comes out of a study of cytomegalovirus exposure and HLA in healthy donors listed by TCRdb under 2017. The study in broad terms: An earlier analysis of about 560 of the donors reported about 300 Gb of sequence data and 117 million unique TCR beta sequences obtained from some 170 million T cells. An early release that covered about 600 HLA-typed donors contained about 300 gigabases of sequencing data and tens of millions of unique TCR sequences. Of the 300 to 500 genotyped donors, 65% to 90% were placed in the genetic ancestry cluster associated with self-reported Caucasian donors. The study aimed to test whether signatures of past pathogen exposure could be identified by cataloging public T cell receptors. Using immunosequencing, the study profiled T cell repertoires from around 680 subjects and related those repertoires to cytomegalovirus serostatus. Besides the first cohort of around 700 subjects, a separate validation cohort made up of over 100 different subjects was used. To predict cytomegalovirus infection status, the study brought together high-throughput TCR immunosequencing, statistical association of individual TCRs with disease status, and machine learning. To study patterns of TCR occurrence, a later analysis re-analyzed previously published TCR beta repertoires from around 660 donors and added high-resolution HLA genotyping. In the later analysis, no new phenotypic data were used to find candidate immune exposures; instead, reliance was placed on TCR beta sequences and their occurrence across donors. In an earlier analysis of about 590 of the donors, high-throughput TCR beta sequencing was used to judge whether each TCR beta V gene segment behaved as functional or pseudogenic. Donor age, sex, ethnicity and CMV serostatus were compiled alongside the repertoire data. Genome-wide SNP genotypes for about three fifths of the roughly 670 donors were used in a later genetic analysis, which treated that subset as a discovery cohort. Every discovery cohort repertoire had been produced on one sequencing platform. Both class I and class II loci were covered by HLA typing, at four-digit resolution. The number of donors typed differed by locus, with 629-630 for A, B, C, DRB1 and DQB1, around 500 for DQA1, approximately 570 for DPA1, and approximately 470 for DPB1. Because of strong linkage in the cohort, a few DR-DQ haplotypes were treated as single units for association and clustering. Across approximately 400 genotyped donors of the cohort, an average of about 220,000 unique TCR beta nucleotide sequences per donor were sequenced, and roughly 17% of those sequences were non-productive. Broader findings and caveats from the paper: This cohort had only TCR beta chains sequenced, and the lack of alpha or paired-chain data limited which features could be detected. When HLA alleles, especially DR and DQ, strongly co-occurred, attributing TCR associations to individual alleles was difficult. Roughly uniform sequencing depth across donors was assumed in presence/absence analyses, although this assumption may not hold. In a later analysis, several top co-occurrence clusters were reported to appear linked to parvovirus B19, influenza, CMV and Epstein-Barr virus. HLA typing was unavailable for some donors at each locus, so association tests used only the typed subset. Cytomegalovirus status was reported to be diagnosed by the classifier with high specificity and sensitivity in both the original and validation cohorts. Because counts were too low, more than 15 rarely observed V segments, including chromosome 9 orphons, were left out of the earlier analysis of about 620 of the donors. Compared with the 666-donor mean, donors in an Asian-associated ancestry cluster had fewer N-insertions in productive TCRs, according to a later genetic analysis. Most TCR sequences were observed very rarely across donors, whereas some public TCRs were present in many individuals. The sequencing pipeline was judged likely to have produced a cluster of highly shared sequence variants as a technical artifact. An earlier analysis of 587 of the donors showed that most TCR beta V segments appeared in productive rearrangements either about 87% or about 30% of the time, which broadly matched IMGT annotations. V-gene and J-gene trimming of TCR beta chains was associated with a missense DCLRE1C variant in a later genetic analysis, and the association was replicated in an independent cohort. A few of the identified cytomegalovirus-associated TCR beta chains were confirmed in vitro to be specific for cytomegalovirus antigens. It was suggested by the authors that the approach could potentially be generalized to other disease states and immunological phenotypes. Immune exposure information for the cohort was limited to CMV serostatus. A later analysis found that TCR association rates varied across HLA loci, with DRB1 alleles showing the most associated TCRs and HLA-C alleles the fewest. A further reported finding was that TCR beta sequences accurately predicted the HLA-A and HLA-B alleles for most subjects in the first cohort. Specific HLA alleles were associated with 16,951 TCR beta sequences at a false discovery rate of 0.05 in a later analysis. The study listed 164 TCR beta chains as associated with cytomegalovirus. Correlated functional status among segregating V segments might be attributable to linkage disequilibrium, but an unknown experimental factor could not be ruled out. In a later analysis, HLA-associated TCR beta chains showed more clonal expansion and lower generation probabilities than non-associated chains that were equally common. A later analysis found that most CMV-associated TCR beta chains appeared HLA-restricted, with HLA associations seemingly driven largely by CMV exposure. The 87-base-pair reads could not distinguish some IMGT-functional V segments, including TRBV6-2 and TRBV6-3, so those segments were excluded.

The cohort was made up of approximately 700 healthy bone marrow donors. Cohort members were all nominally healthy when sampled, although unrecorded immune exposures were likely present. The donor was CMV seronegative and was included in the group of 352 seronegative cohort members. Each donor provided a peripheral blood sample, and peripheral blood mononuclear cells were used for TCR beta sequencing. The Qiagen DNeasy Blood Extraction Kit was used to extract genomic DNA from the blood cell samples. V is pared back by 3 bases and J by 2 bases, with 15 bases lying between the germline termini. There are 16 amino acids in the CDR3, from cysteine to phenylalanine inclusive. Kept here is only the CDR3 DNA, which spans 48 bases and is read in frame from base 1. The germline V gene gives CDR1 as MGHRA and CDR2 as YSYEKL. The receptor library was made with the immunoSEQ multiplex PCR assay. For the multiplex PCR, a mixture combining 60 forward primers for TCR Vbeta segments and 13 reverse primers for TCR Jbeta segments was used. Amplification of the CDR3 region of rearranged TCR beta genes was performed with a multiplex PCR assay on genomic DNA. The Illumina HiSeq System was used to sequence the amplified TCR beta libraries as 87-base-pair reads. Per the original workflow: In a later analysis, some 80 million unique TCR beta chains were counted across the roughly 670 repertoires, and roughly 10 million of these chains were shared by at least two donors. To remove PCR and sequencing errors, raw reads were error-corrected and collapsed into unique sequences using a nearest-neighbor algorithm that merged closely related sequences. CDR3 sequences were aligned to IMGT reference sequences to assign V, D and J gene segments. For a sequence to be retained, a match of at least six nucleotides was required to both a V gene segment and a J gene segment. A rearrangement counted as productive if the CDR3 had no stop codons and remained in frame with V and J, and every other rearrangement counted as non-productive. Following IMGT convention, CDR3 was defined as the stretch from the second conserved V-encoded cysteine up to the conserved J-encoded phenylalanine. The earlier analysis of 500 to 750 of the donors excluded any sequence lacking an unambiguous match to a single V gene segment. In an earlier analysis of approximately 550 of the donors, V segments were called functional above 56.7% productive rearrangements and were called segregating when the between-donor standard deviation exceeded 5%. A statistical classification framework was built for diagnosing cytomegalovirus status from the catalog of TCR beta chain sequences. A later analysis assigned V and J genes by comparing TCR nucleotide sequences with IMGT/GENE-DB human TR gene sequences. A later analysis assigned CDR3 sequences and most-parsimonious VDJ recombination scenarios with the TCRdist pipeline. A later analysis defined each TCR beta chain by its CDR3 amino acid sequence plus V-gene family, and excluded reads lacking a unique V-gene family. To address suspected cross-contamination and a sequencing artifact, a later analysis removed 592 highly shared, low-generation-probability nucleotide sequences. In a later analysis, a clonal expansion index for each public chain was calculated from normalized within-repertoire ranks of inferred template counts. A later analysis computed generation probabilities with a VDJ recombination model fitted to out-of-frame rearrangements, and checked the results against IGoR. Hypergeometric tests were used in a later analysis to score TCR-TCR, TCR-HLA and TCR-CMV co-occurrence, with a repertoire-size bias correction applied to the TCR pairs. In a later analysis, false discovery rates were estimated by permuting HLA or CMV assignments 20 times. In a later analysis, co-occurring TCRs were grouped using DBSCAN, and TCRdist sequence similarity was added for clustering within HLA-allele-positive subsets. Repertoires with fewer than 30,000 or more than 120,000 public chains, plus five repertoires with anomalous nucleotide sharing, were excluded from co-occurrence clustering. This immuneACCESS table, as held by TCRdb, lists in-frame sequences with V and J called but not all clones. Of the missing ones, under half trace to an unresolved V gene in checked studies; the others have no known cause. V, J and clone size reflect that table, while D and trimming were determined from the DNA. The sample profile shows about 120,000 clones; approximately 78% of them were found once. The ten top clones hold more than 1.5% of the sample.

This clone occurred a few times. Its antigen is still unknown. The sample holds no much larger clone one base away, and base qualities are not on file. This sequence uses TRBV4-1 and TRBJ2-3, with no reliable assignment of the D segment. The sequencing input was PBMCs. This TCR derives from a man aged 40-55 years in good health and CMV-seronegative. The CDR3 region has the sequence CASSHPVTALTDTQYF. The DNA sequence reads TGCGCCAGCAGCCACCCCGTGACTGCTCTCACAGATACGCAGTATTTT.